These 19 T cell receptor beta chains were sequenced from one sample in a study of early T cells in non-severe SARS-CoV-2 infection. TCRdb passed the 5' RACE reads through MiXCR, listing each CDR3 protein once. The sample contains 55,000 to 75,000 distinct CDR3 sequences, about 11% of which appear only once. The sequenced material came from whole blood. The receptors were gathered from an adult who was a healthcare worker with PCR-confirmed SARS-CoV-2 infection or an uninfected control (not recorded which).

The chain links TRBV7-8 to TRBJ2-1; 10 nucleotides match TRBD1. The J segment lost 5 bases and the V segment lost 5 bases, leaving 6 bases of the junction unmatched. Germline values: CDR1 SGHVS, CDR2 FQNEAQ. This CDR3 has 15 residues. In DNA, the CDR3 is TGTGCCAGCAGCCCGACAGGGGGCCTACACAATGAGCAGTTCTTC. It is translated as CASSPTGGLHNEQFF.

This chain joins TRBV11-2 and TRBJ2-7, with 7 nucleotides matching TRBD2. CDR3 length: 16 residues. The germline V gene has CDR1 SGHAT and CDR2 FQNNGV. Losses at the gene ends were 7 bases for V and 4 bases for J; bases not matched to a gene: 16. The CDR3 region is CASTHGIWREFYEQYF. In DNA form, the CDR3 reads TGTGCCAGCACCCATGGGATCTGGCGGGAGTTTTACGAGCAGTACTTC.

This clonotype was seen many times. This chain connects TRBV12-3 or TRBV12-4 to TRBJ2-3; TRBD2 might be the D (6 bases). Trimming cost V 6 bases and J 3 bases, with 13 bases left between them. The CDR3 loop spans 14 amino acids. CDR3 residues: CASSLGGPTDTQYF. The CDR3 nucleotides are TGTGCCAGCAGCCTTGGAGGGCCGACAGATACGCAGTATTTT.

This clonotype showed up just a few times. The gene calls are TRBV28 and TRBJ2-7; D gene uncertain. Trimming cost V 5 bases and J 6 bases, with 8 bases left between them. CDR3 size: 11 residues. Germline CDR1 and CDR2: MDHEN and SYDVKM. CDR3 sequence: CASSNLFEQYF. In DNA form, the CDR3 reads TGTGCCAGCAGTAATTTGTTCGAGCAGTACTTC.

In this sample, this clonotype turned up many times. CDR3 bases: TGTGCCAGCAGCACAACGACCACAGATACGCAGTATTTT. Translated, it gives CASSTTTTDTQYF. The rearrangement uses TRBV28 and TRBJ2-3; no clear D. V gave up 6 bases and J gave up 2 bases, with 9 bases separating them. CDR1 and CDR2 (germline): MDHEN, SYDVKM. The CDR3 length is 13 residues.

This clonotype was counted many times. This chain uses TRBV20-1 with TRBJ2-3, with D uncertain. The length of the CDR3 is 12 residues. Germline V CDR1 and CDR2: DFQATT, SNEGSKA (reference sequence). V dropped 4 bases and J dropped 7 bases, with 12 bases sitting between them. Here the CDR3 reads CSATDVGNTQYF. The CDR3 nucleotides read TGCAGTGCTACGGACGTGGGTAATACGCAGTATTTT.

The rearrangement joins TRBV3-1 to TRBJ1-3; D is possibly TRBD1 (6 bases). This CDR3 contains 14 residues. CDR1 and CDR2 (germline): LGHDT, YNNKEL (reference sequence). With 4 bases removed from V and 1 base from J, the gap between germline ends came to 8 bases. The CDR3 DNA is TGTGCCAGCAGCCCCACAGGGTCTGGAAACACCATATATTTT. Its translation is CASSPTGSGNTIYF.

This chain links TRBV20-1 with TRBJ2-2, with 12 bases fitting TRBD2. In germline, CDR1 is DFQATT, CDR2 SNEGSKA (reference sequence). The CDR3 is 14 residues long. The V segment lost 3 bases and the J segment 4 bases; nucleotides outside the gene matches: 0. The CDR3 DNA reads as TGCAGTGCTAGGACTAGCGGGAGCACCGGGGAGCTGTTTTTT. It is translated as CSARTSGSTGELFF.

This clonotype was seen a handful of times. The V and J genes are TRBV7-8 and TRBJ2-3, with TRBD2 matching over 11 bases. V lost 5 bases and J lost 6; bases outside the gene matches: 13. CDR3 size: 17 residues. From germline, CDR1 is SGHVS and CDR2 FQNEAQ. DNA of the CDR3: TGTGCCAGCAGCCTCCGACTAGCGGGAATACCAAGGGATACGCAGTATTTT. The encoded protein is CASSLRLAGIPRDTQYF.

This clonotype has more than one count but fewer than ten. The chain joins TRBV20-1 to TRBJ1-2; D remains unclear. Germline V gene data show CDR1 as DFQATT and CDR2 as SNEGSKA (reference sequence). The V end was cut by 3 bases, the J end by 6 bases, with 14 bases between. This CDR3 spans 13 amino acids. CDR3 DNA sequence: TGCAGTGCTAGTAAAGGGAAAGTTGATGGCTACACCTTC. Translation gives CSASKGKVDGYTF.

This clonotype was picked up a small number of times. The V gene is TRBV27, the J gene TRBJ1-3; a weak D match, TRBD1 (5 bases). CDR3 length: 17 amino acids. Germline CDR1 MNHEY, CDR2 SMNVEV (reference sequence). V lost 10 bases, J lost 0 bases, and 22 bases lay in between. The CDR3 here is CAITYQGFESSGNTIYF. The CDR3 DNA follows: TGTGCCATCACCTACCAGGGATTCGAGAGCTCTGGAAACACCATATATTTT.

This clonotype was seen at least ten times. V usage is TRBV7-3 and J usage is TRBJ2-3; D is uncertain. Germline V gene sequence: CDR1 SGHTA, CDR2 FQGTGA. The CDR3 contains 13 residues. With 4 bases removed from V and 0 bases from J, the gap between germline ends came to 5 bases. CDR3 amino acids: CASSSYSTDTQYF. CDR3 DNA: TGTGCCAGCAGCTCCTACAGCACAGATACGCAGTATTTT.

V and J are TRBV6-5 and TRBJ2-7, with 9 bases matching TRBD1. The ends lost 7 bases at V and 4 bases at J; junction bases unmatched: 5. Germline assignment: CDR1 MNHEY and CDR2 SVGAGI. This CDR3 comprises 13 residues. Here the CDR3 DNA reads TGTGCCAGCACCGGGACAGGGAGTTACGAGCAGTACTTC. Encoded protein: CASTGTGSYEQYF.

V and J are TRBV29-1 and TRBJ2-5; no reliable D call. The CDR3 spans 12 residues. CDR1 and CDR2 (germline): SQVTM, ANQGSEA. The V and J ends lost 5 bases and 4 bases respectively, with 11 bases between them. The CDR3 coding sequence is TGCAGCGTTTTAGGGCCAGGAGAGACCCAGTACTTC. It codes for CSVLGPGETQYF.

This clonotype was seen a handful of times. This CDR3 is CASSEPSYGYTF. As DNA, the CDR3 is TGCGCCAGCAGCGAGCCCTCATATGGCTACACCTTC. J is TRBJ1-2 and V is TRBV5-1; D gene uncertain. The CDR3 length is 12 residues. The V end was cut by 4 bases, the J end by 5 bases, with 9 bases between. Germline assignment: CDR1 SGHRS and CDR2 YFSETQ.

This clonotype appeared a few times. V is TRBV6-6 and J is TRBJ1-2; D possibly corresponds to TRBD1 (5 bases). Trimming left V 7 bases short and J 4 bases short, with 10 bases between. The CDR3 covers 12 residues. Germline values: CDR1 MNHNY, CDR2 SVGAGI (reference sequence). The CDR3 here is CASIRDSYGYTF. The CDR3 DNA is TGTGCCAGCATACGGGACTCCTATGGCTACACCTTC.

The chain couples TRBV7-9 to TRBJ2-1; 9 nucleotides match TRBD2. Germline CDR1 reads SEHNR; CDR2 reads FQNEAQ (reference sequence). V shed 0 bases and J 8 bases; nucleotides not matched to a gene: 5. There are 15 residues in the CDR3. In DNA form, the CDR3 reads TGTGCCAGCAGCTTAGCGGTAGCGGGAGTGGATGAGCAGTTCTTC. This translates into CASSLAVAGVDEQFF.

This clonotype was detected ten times or more. The V gene is TRBV19, the J gene TRBJ2-2, with TRBD2 matching over 8 bases. The CDR3 is 16 residues long. The germline V gene encodes CDR1 LNHDA and CDR2 SQIVND (reference sequence). With V trimmed by 8 bases and J by 5 bases, 13 bases remained unmatched. The CDR3 spells CASAQEIAGGTGELFF. In DNA form, the CDR3 reads TGTGCCAGTGCCCAGGAAATCGCGGGAGGAACCGGGGAGCTGTTTTTT. The variable domain in full, with the rest retrieved from reference TRBV19 and TRBJ2-2, is DGGITQSPKYLFRKEGQNVTLSCEQNLNHDAMYWYRQDPGQGLRLIYYSQIVNDFQKGDIAEGYSVSREKKESFPLTVTSAQKNPTAFYLCASAQEIAGGTGELFFGEGSRLTVL.

This clonotype has a handful of counts. V and J are TRBV20-1 and TRBJ2-7; the match to TRBD1 covers 7 bases. CDR3 length: 13 residues. V was clipped by 5 bases and J by 0 bases; unmatched bases: 4. The germline CDR1 and CDR2 sequences are DFQATT and SNEGSKA (reference sequence). The CDR3 sequence is CSAWDRSSYEQYF. The DNA of the CDR3 is TGCAGTGCTTGGGACAGAAGCTCCTACGAGCAGTACTTC.